These T cell receptor beta chains were read from a single sample in a study of cytomegalovirus exposure and HLA in healthy donors. The repertoire was sequenced with immunoSEQ multiplex PCR; TCRdb's copy has only in-frame clones and lacks some. The sample shows approximately 69,000 clones, 70% to 75% of them seen only once. Sequenced input: PBMCs. The receptors shown here come from a woman in her twenties or thirties in good health and CMV-seropositive. Both conserved end residues are trimmed from each CDR3. Some rows have no size entry. The others give once, few or many, or a class for an expanded clone.

v_gene: TRBV29-1
j_gene: TRBJ2-5
abundance: .
CDR3aa: SVADSPQTQY

v_gene: TRBV5-6
j_gene: TRBJ2-7
abundance: few
CDR3aa: ASSLGTNYEQY

v_gene: TRBV6-1
j_gene: TRBJ2-7
abundance: .
CDR3aa: ASSGLTGVRYEQY

v_gene: TRBV29-1
j_gene: TRBJ2-3
abundance: .
CDR3aa: SVERRGDTQY

v_gene: TRBV30
j_gene: TRBJ1-1
abundance: few
CDR3aa: AGYPAGGMNTEAF

v_gene: TRBV4-1
j_gene: TRBJ2-7
abundance: .
CDR3aa: ASSQGQTSGVYEQY

v_gene: TRBV25-1
j_gene: TRBJ2-5
abundance: .
CDR3aa: ASSAASGSLETQY

v_gene: TRBV7-9
j_gene: TRBJ2-1
abundance: once
CDR3aa: ASSLALSSGRATYNEQF

v_gene: TRBV28
j_gene: TRBJ2-3
abundance: .
CDR3aa: ASSYSLNTDTQY

v_gene: TRBV7-2
j_gene: TRBJ2-7
abundance: .
CDR3aa: ASSLDRGPDEQY

v_gene: TRBV9
j_gene: TRBJ2-7
abundance: .
CDR3aa: ASSRGGGGGRAAYEQY

v_gene: TRBV7-9
j_gene: TRBJ2-2
abundance: .
CDR3aa: ASSLALEYTGELF

v_gene: TRBV7-8
j_gene: TRBJ2-5
abundance: .
CDR3aa: ASSPRLAGVGTQY

v_gene: TRBV5-1
j_gene: TRBJ2-1
abundance: few
CDR3aa: ASTGTGGSIEQF

v_gene: TRBV6-1
j_gene: TRBJ1-5
abundance: .
CDR3aa: ASSEEGYSYRNQPQH

v_gene: TRBV6-5
j_gene: TRBJ1-2
abundance: .
CDR3aa: ASSYSEGTEGYT

v_gene: TRBV5-1
j_gene: TRBJ2-7
abundance: .
CDR3aa: ASSPGDSATYEQY

v_gene: TRBV5-6
j_gene: TRBJ2-5
abundance: .
CDR3aa: ASSFRGGQETQY

v_gene: TRBV29-1
j_gene: TRBJ1-2
abundance: .
CDR3aa: SVDPQGQGGRGGYT

v_gene: TRBV5-4
j_gene: TRBJ2-1
abundance: few
CDR3aa: ASSLGQGNEQF

v_gene: TRBV4-2
j_gene: TRBJ1-1
abundance: .
CDR3aa: ASSGGQGWNTEAF

v_gene: TRBV9
j_gene: TRBJ2-7
abundance: .
CDR3aa: ASSVGPSYEQY

v_gene: TRBV11-2
j_gene: TRBJ2-1
abundance: .
CDR3aa: ASSFAGTAQNEQF

v_gene: TRBV28
j_gene: TRBJ1-2
abundance: .
CDR3aa: ASSSGGGDYGYT